The 28 T cell receptor beta chains below all came from one sample that was sequenced in a study of siplizumab effects on memory and regulatory T cells. Sequencing used immunoSEQ multiplex PCR; TCRdb keeps in-frame clones, though not all of them. Of 95,000 to 100,000 clones listed, about nine tenths are singletons. Sequencing input: non-Treg CD4+ T cells sorted from blood. All receptors come from a human donor in good health.

The chain couples TRBV7-8 to TRBJ2-5, with 8 bases identical to TRBD2. V shed 8 bases, J shed 5 bases, and the junction held 19 bases outside the gene matches. The length of the CDR3 is 17 residues. The germline V gene has CDR1 SGHVS and CDR2 FQNEAQ. CDR3 coding DNA: TGTGCCAGCCAAATTAGCGGGACTAATTCCGGTGGGGAGACCCAGTACTTC. Its protein product is CASQISGTNSGGETQYF. The whole variable domain, filled in from reference TRBV7-8 and TRBJ2-5, reads GAGVSQSPRYKVAKRGQDVALRCDPISGHVSLFWYQQALGQGPEFLTYFQNEAQLDKSGLPSDRFFAERPEGSVSTLKIQRTQQEDSAVYLCASQISGTNSGGETQYFGPGTRLLVL.

The chain employs TRBV25-1 and TRBJ2-7, with a possible D match to TRBD2 (5 bases). The CDR3 sequence is 13 residues long. The germline V gene has CDR1 MGHDK and CDR2 SYGVNS. V lost 4 bases, J lost 7 bases, and 14 bases lay in between. The CDR3 loop is CASSVPGSGEQYF. Here the CDR3 DNA reads TGTGCCAGCAGTGTTCCGGGTTCGGGAGAGCAGTACTTC.

The CDR3: CASHNGGSSGNTIYF. CDR3 DNA sequence: TGTGCCAGCCATAACGGGGGAAGCTCTGGAAACACCATATATTTT. The rearrangement links TRBV28 to TRBJ1-3; TRBD1 is a possible D gene (5 bases). The V end was cut by 8 bases, the J end by 0 bases, with 14 bases between. The CDR3 contains 15 residues. Germline V gives CDR1 MDHEN, CDR2 SYDVKM.

The chain is built from TRBV29-1 and TRBJ1-5, with TRBD1 identical over 10 bases. The junction had 5 bases not matched to a gene; V was cut back by 4 bases and J by 2 bases. CDR1 and CDR2 from the germline V gene are SQVTM and ANQGSEA. The CDR3 is made up of 15 amino acids. The CDR3 sequence: CSVGQGAHGNQPQHF. In DNA form, the CDR3 reads TGCAGCGTTGGACAGGGGGCGCATGGCAATCAGCCCCAGCATTTT.

V gene TRBV5-6 combines with J gene TRBJ1-1; D is uncertain. Germline CDR1 reads SGHDT; CDR2 reads YYEEEE. V was cut by 0 bases and J by 0 bases, with 6 bases left in between. The CDR3 consists of 14 residues. CDR3 DNA sequence: TGTGCCAGCAGCTTGGGGCACATGAACACTGAAGCTTTCTTT. Translating it yields CASSLGHMNTEAFF.

The chain couples TRBV30 to TRBJ1-1, with D uncertain. Trimming removed 8 bases at V and 1 base at J, with 8 bases between. The germline V gene encodes CDR1 GTSNPN and CDR2 SVGIG (reference sequence). The CDR3 runs to 11 residues. The CDR3 reads CARSQNTEAFF. CDR3 in DNA: TGTGCCAGATCCCAGAACACTGAAGCTTTCTTT.

A single count supports this clone. The chain couples TRBV5-4 to TRBJ2-7; no clear D gene. CDR1 and CDR2 (germline): SGHNT, YYREEE (reference sequence). This CDR3 is 12 amino acids long. With 2 bases removed from V and 3 bases from J, the gap between germline ends came to 6 bases. As DNA, the CDR3 is TGTGCCAGCAGCTTTGACGGCTACGAGCAGTACTTC. It translates to CASSFDGYEQYF.

This chain uses TRBV10-3 with TRBJ2-3, with a weak D call TRBD2 (6 bases). This CDR3 is built from 15 residues. Germline V lookup: CDR1 ENHRY, CDR2 SYGVKD. V lost 0 bases and J lost 6, with 13 bases in between. CDR3: CAISESGGAGDTQYF. The CDR3 DNA reads as TGTGCCATCAGTGAGTCGGGAGGCGCGGGGGATACGCAGTATTTT.

This clone was found a few times. One end of the junction does not line up with germline, which may come from a read error. The chain links TRBV7-7 to TRBJ1-1; D gene uncertain. The CDR3 consists of 13 residues. Germline V gives CDR1 SSHAT, CDR2 FNYEAQ (reference sequence). As DNA, the CDR3 is TGTGCTAGCAGCTTAGTAGCGAACACTGAAGCTTTCTTT. Protein sequence: CASSLVANTEAFF.

The chain carries TRBV6-5 and TRBJ1-2; D gene uncertain. Germline-derived CDR1 and CDR2 are MNHEY and SVGAGI. Trimming pared 6 bases from V and 0 bases from J, leaving 8 bases between. This CDR3 is built from 13 residues. CDR3 DNA: TGTGCCAGCAGAGACACAGCTAACTATGGCTACACCTTC. Its translation is CASRDTANYGYTF.

Only one count was recorded for this clone. The chain combines TRBV5-6 with TRBJ1-4; D not certain. CDR3 length: 16 residues. Trimming shortened V by 3 bases and J by 8 bases, and 20 bases separated the two germline ends. The germline V gene encodes CDR1 SGHDT and CDR2 YYEEEE. The CDR3 region has the DNA TGTGCCAGCAGCTACCGGCGGGGTGCGGTCGGGGAAAAACTGTTTTTT. Residues: CASSYRRGAVGEKLFF. The full variable domain, rest sourced from reference TRBV5-6 and TRBJ1-4, is DAGVTQSPTHLIKTRGQQVTLRCSPKSGHDTVSWYQQALGQGPQFIFQYYEEEERQRGNFPDRFSGHQFPNYSSELNVNALLLGDSALYLCASSYRRGAVGEKLFFGSGTQLSVL.

This chain uses TRBV4-1 with TRBJ2-6; tentatively, D is TRBD1 (6 bases). Germline CDR1 and CDR2: MGHRA and YSYEKL. The CDR3 sequence is 18 residues long. Trimming stripped 4 bases from V and 0 bases from J, with 16 bases between. For the CDR3, the DNA is TGCGCCAGCAGCCGTAGGGGGTCAGCCACCTCTGGGGCCAACGTCCTGACTTTC. Translating gives CASSRRGSATSGANVLTF.

This clone was observed a handful of times. The chain joins TRBV5-6 to TRBJ2-7, with D unclear. The germline V and J ends were trimmed by 1 base and 1 base, with 3 bases remaining between them. The V gene's germline CDR1 is SGHDT and CDR2 YYEEEE. The CDR3 is 12 residues long. The CDR3 DNA is TGTGCCAGCAGCTTGCTGTCCTACGAGCAGTACTTC. Translated, it gives CASSLLSYEQYF.

The J gene is TRBJ2-6, the V gene TRBV9; D call uncertain. From germline, CDR1 is SGDLS and CDR2 YYNGEE. The CDR3 contains 16 residues. With 0 bases removed from V and 0 bases from J, the gap between germline ends came to 7 bases. CDR3 DNA sequence: TGTGCCAGCAGCGTAGGGGCTCCCTCTGGGGCCAACGTCCTGACTTTC. This codes for CASSVGAPSGANVLTF.

DNA for the CDR3: TGTGCCAGCAGTCTGGACCTGCCAGATACGCAGTATTTT. This encodes CASSLDLPDTQYF. The chain is built from TRBV7-3 and TRBJ2-3, with D unclear. Trimming took 6 bases from V and 4 from J, leaving 11 bases between them. This CDR3 region has 13 residues. Per germline, CDR1 SGHTA and CDR2 FQGTGA.

This sequence joins TRBV28 and TRBJ1-5; TRBD1 matches at 7 bases. Unmatched junction bases numbered 8, after V lost 3 bases and J lost 6 bases. CDR3 length equals 15 residues. Germline V gene sequence: CDR1 MDHEN, CDR2 SYDVKM. CDR3 amino acids: CASSFRGGSGQPQHF. CDR3 DNA: TGTGCCAGCAGTTTTCGAGGGGGCTCGGGTCAGCCCCAGCATTTT. The complete variable domain, with remaining parts taken from reference TRBV28 and TRBJ1-5, reads DVKVTQSSRYLVKRTGEKVFLECVQDMDHENMFWYRQDPGLGLRLIYFSYDVKMKEKGDIPEGYSVSREKKERFSLILESASTNQTSMYLCASSFRGGSGQPQHFGDGTRLSIL.

The chain employs TRBV30 and TRBJ2-7, with D possibly TRBD2 on 6 matching bases. The germline V gene encodes CDR1 GTSNPN and CDR2 SVGIG (reference sequence). The CDR3 is made up of 12 amino acids. Trimming pared 5 bases from V and 2 bases from J, leaving 10 bases between. The CDR3 loop reads CAWAAGPYEQYF. The CDR3 bases are TGTGCCTGGGCGGCGGGGCCCTACGAGCAGTACTTC.

This chain connects TRBV11-3 to TRBJ2-1, with TRBD1 matching over 8 bases. Germline V gives CDR1 SGHNT, CDR2 YENEEA. The trim removed 5 bases at V and 6 bases at J, leaving 12 bases unmatched. The CDR3 length is 16 residues. CDR3 region: CASSEYSGQVVNEQFF. DNA for the CDR3: TGTGCCAGCAGCGAGTACTCGGGACAGGTGGTCAATGAGCAGTTCTTC.

V usage is TRBV5-6 and J usage is TRBJ1-5; a possible D gene is TRBD1 (6 bases). Germline V gives CDR1 SGHDT, CDR2 YYEEEE. V was cut by 3 bases and J by 0 bases, with 13 bases left in between. This CDR3 region has 16 residues. The CDR3 region is CASSSTGKYSNQPQHF. CDR3 nucleotide sequence: TGTGCCAGCAGCTCGACAGGTAAATATAGCAATCAGCCCCAGCATTTT.

V usage is TRBV4-1 and J usage is TRBJ2-2; TRBD2 might be the D (5 bases). CDR1 and CDR2 from the germline V gene are MGHRA and YSYEKL. Trimming left V 3 bases short and J 4 bases short, with 9 bases between. The CDR3 is 14 amino acids. This CDR3 reads CASSHPGGTGELFF. The CDR3 bases are TGCGCCAGCAGCCACCCTGGAGGCACCGGGGAGCTGTTTTTT.

The rearrangement links TRBV30 to TRBJ1-2; D may be TRBD1 (5 bases). CDR3 length equals 12 residues. CDR1 and CDR2 (germline): GTSNPN, SVGIG (reference sequence). The V end lost 5 bases, the J end lost 4 bases, and 11 bases lay between the germline ends. The CDR3 loop is CAWSGIGYGYTF. Written as DNA, the CDR3 is TGTGCCTGGTCAGGGATCGGCTATGGCTACACCTTC.

This chain connects TRBV19 to TRBJ2-3, with D unclear. Germline-derived CDR1 and CDR2 are LNHDA and SQIVND (reference sequence). Trimming took 5 bases from V and 3 from J, leaving 12 bases between them. The CDR3 sequence is 14 residues long. The DNA for the CDR3 is TGTGCCAGTAGTCCCCGCAGATATACAGATACGCAGTATTTT. Translating gives CASSPRRYTDTQYF.

This chain uses TRBV2 with TRBJ2-3, with D perhaps TRBD2 (5 bases). Germline V gene lookup returns CDR1 SNHLY and CDR2 FYNNEI. This CDR3 spans 16 amino acids. Deletions cut 0 bases from V and 4 bases from J, with 14 bases between. The CDR3 region is CASSEARRNRADTQYF. The DNA of the CDR3 is TGTGCCAGCAGTGAAGCGCGGAGGAATCGGGCAGATACGCAGTATTTT.

The rearrangement joins TRBV4-1 to TRBJ2-3; weak D call: TRBD1 (6 bases). The CDR3 covers 15 residues. V lost 3 bases and J lost 2, with 12 bases in between. From germline, CDR1 is MGHRA and CDR2 YSYEKL. In DNA form, the CDR3 reads TGCGCCAGCAGCCATTTGGACAGACCCACAGATACGCAGTATTTT. Protein product: CASSHLDRPTDTQYF.

The DNA of the CDR3 is TGTGCCAGCTCACCACGGCTAGCGGGAGGTGGCACAGATACGCAGTATTTT. This encodes CASSPRLAGGGTDTQYF. The chain recombines TRBV18 with TRBJ2-3; 11 nucleotides match TRBD2. V shed 1 base, J shed 1 base, and the junction held 4 bases outside the gene matches. Germline V CDR1 and CDR2: KGHSH, LQKENI. The CDR3 loop spans 17 amino acids.

The chain uses TRBV29-1 and TRBJ2-2, with D perhaps TRBD2 (7 bases). Germline lookup yields CDR1 SQVTM and CDR2 ANQGSEA. With 4 bases removed from V and 5 bases from J, the gap between germline ends came to 14 bases. This CDR3 spans 14 amino acids. The CDR3 sequence is CSVGPGGRTGELFF. In DNA, the CDR3 is TGCAGCGTTGGACCGGGGGGCAGAACCGGGGAGCTGTTTTTT.

The gene calls are TRBV5-4 and TRBJ1-5, with TRBD1 matching over 8 bases. CDR1 is SGHNT and CDR2 is YYREEE in the germline V gene (reference sequence). J gave up 7 bases and V 3 bases, and 6 bases lay outside the gene matches. The CDR3 has 14 residues. This CDR3 reads CASSSDRAGQPQHF. CDR3 DNA: TGTGCCAGCAGCTCGGACAGGGCGGGACAGCCCCAGCATTTT.

The V gene is TRBV7-9, the J gene TRBJ2-7; no clear D. The V gene lost 3 bases and the J gene lost 5 bases, with 11 bases spanning the gap. The CDR3 length is 13 residues. Looked up from germline, CDR1 is SEHNR and CDR2 is FQNEAQ (reference sequence). Here the CDR3 reads CASSLRATDEQYF. The DNA for the CDR3 is TGTGCCAGCAGCTTGAGAGCCACGGACGAGCAGTACTTC.